A single T cell receptor beta chain is shown here with its context. There are 13 residues in the CDR3. CDR1 is SGHTA, CDR2 FQGNSA, per germline. Trimming cost V 5 bases and J 7 bases; bases outside gene matches: 3. Libraries were prepared by immunoSEQ multiplex PCR; TCRdb keeps only in-frame clonotypes and omits some of them. This sample has about 100,000 clones, with approximately 88% found just once. The entry originates in a study of T cell responses to AZD1222 COVID-19 vaccine. This material consisted of peripheral blood, taken on day 0 of AZD1222 vaccination. The TCR was taken from an adult in good health. J is TRBJ2-2 and V is TRBV7-2; 8 nucleotides agree with TRBD1. Here the CDR3 DNA reads TGTGCCAGCAGCGCCGGGACAGGCGGGGAGCTGTTTTTT. This translates into CASSAGTGGELFF.